This TCR beta chain was sequenced in a study of identical twins. This clonotype was seen a handful of times. Trimming at V came to 6 bases and at J to 4 bases, leaving 5 bases not matched to a gene. CDR3 size: 14 residues. Germline CDR1 WSHSY, CDR2 SAAADI. MiXCR, run by TCRdb on the 5' RACE reads, gives a single entry per CDR3 protein. The sample lists some 200,000 distinct CDR3 sequences, less than 8% occurring once. These sequences were also reported in another study, on yellow fever vaccine responses in identical twins.

The sample consisted of memory (CD45RO+) T cells sorted from blood. This chain connects TRBV10-2 to TRBJ2-1; 8 bases fit TRBD1. The receptor was isolated from a woman aged 18-29 years in good health. The CDR3 DNA follows: TGCGCCAGCAGGAAAGGACAGGGTTACAATGAGCAGTTCTTC. Translating it yields CASRKGQGYNEQFF.